Detailed here is one T cell receptor (beta chain). Germline loops: CDR1 SGHTA, CDR2 FQGNSA. The CDR3 is 16 amino acids. Trimming cost V 0 bases and J 6 bases, with 17 bases left between them. Clones were read by immunoSEQ multiplex PCR, and TCRdb kept only the in-frame ones, dropping some. Of over 200,000 clones listed, roughly 88% are singletons. This specimen belongs to a study of blood T cell repertoires in COVID-19. Sequencing used PBMCs or T cells enriched from blood (not recorded which). The clonotype was recovered from a woman in her thirties or forties with acute COVID-19. The chain combines TRBV7-2 with TRBJ1-2, with D possibly TRBD1 on 5 matching bases. DNA for the CDR3: TGTGCCAGCAGCTTAGCGGGTTTAGGGGTATCGAATGGCTACACCTTC. It codes for CASSLAGLGVSNGYTF.